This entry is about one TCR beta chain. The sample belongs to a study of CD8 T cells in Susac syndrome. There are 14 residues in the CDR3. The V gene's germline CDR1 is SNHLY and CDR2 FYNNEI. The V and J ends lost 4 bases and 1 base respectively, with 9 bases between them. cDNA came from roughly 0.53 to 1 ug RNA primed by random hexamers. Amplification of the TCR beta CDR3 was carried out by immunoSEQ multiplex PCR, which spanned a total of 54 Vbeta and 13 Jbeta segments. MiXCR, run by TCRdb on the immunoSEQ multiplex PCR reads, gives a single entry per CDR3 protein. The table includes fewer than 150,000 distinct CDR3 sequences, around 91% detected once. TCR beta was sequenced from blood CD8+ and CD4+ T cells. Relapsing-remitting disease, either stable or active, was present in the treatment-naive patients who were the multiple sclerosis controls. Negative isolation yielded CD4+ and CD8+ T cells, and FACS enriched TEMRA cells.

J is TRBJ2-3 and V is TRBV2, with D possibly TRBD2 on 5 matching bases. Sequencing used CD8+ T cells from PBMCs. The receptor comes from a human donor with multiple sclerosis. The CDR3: CASSAGIRTDTQYF. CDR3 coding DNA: TGTGCCAGCAGTGCCGGGATCCGCACAGATACGCAGTATTTT.